This TCR beta chain was identified during a study of CD8+ T cells in alopecia areata (dated by TCRdb to 2017 to 2018). Broadly, across the study: To study T cell clonal expansion in alopecia areata, the researchers applied high-throughput TCRbeta sequencing to both the C3H/HeJ mouse model and human patients. In humans, TCRbeta sequencing was performed on scalp tissue and on sorted CD4+ and CD8+ peripheral blood T cells from healthy controls and from patients with patchy or totalis/universalis alopecia areata. Scalp clonality was compared across normal scalp (n=4), patchy alopecia areata scalp (n=8), and alopecia totalis/universalis scalp (n=8). RNA was extracted with the PAXgene miRNA kit for fixed scalp, the miRNeasy kit for PBMCs, and the RNeasy kit for mouse skin. TCRbeta CDR3 regions were amplified by immunoSEQ multiplex PCR with 35 Vbeta forward and 13 Jbeta reverse primers. Broad study findings and their caveats: Unlike mouse skin, where gammadelta T cells dominate, normal human skin contains resident alphabeta T cells that get sequenced too, which complicates analysis of the scalp TCR repertoire. Lesional scalp, especially in alopecia totalis/universalis, showed higher clonality and more expanded CD8+ clones than normal scalp, suggesting antigenic drive. Compared with mice, TCR sequences shared between patients were less clear, possibly partly because of HLA diversity across the patient population.

Preparation of the library involved the immunoSEQ multiplex PCR assay. To provide template for TCR sequencing, every sample had RNA extracted and reverse transcribed into cDNA. First-strand cDNA was synthesized with SuperScript III using a 2:1 mix of oligo-dT and random hexamers. A synthetic immune receptor repertoire was used to measure amplification bias, and any remaining bias was corrected computationally. In the source study's methods: Raw reads were preprocessed to remove errors, and CDR3 was defined according to IMGT conventions as the region from the conserved cysteine to phenylalanine. To get clonality, Shannon entropy was normalized by log2 of the number of productive unique TCRs and the result was subtracted from 1. CD4 or CD8 identity of scalp clones was inferred by cross-referencing scalp TCRbeta sequences with sorted blood CD4 and CD8 repertoires. Not all clones reach the TCRdb copy of this immuneACCESS table, which keeps in-frame sequences only. Checked studies attribute under half of the gap to unresolved V genes and leave the rest unexplained. That table supplies the V and J calls and clone size; D and trimming were determined from the DNA. This sample holds roughly 100,000 clones; 55% were observed only once. Together, the top ten hold 8.8% of the sample.

This clone was observed many times. Its antigen is currently not known. No much larger clonotype is one base removed from it; base qualities were not supplied. The sample carries other DNA sequences with the same CDR3. Trimming takes 2 bases from V and 3 bases from J, and the germline ends sit 1 base apart. The CDR3 measures 11 amino acids from cysteine to phenylalanine. Just the 33-base CDR3 DNA is kept, in frame starting at base 1. The germline V gene sets CDR1 to SGHDT and CDR2 to YYEEEE. PBMCs were isolated by density centrifugation and stained for CD3, CD4 and CD8, after which CD4+ and CD8+ T cells were sorted on a FACSAria. Scalp biopsies and blood samples were provided by unaffected controls.

The V and J segments used are TRBV5-6 and TRBJ2-3; the D gene identity is not certain. The TCR sequence derives from a human donor in good health. Sequenced sample: CD4+ T cells sorted from blood. The CDR3 protein is CASSFTDTQYF. DNA sequence: TGTGCCAGCAGCTTTACAGATACGCAGTATTTT.